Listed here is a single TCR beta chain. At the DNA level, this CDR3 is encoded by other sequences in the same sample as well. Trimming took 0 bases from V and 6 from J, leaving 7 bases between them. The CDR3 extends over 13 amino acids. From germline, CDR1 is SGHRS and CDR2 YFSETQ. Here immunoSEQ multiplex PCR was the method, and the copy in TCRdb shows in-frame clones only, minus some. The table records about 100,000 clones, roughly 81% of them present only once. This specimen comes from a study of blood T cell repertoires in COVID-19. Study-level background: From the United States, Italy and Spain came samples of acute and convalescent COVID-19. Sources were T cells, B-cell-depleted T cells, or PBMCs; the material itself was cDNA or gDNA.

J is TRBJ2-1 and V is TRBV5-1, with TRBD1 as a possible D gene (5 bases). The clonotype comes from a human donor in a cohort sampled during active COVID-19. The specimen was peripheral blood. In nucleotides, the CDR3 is TGCGCCAGCAGCTTGGGGCAGGGCAATGAGCAGTTCTTC. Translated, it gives CASSLGQGNEQFF.